This T cell receptor (beta chain) was sequenced during a study of blood T cell repertoires in COVID-19. Looking at the study overall: T cells, B-cell-depleted T cells, or PBMCs provided the cDNA or gDNA that served as material.

Study processing details: The assay estimated nucleated cells by amplifying reference gene primers. Only in-frame clones appear in the TCRdb table, and some are missing; sequencing was by immunoSEQ multiplex PCR. For V, J and clone size, that table is used; D and trimming come from the DNA. Here the sample spans hundreds of thousands of clones, about 87% being singletons. CDR1 and CDR2 (germline): MNHNY, SVGAGI (reference sequence). Unmatched junction bases numbered 4, after V lost 2 bases and J lost 5 bases. The CDR3 consists of 14 residues. This chain joins TRBV6-6 and TRBJ2-7; TRBD1 aligns across 9 bases. The sample was peripheral blood. This TCR came from a human donor in a cohort sampled during active COVID-19. The CDR3 protein is CASSYGTGSNEQYF. The CDR3 DNA is TGTGCCAGCAGTTACGGGACAGGGTCGAACGAGCAGTACTTC.